Listed below are T cell receptor beta chains from one sample, sequenced in a study of blood T cells in healthy people across ages. One entry per CDR3 protein, called by TCRdb with MiXCR from the 5' RACE reads. The table has about 1.1 million distinct CDR3 sequences, more than 30% seen once; the top ten hold roughly 14%. The sequenced sample consisted of blood. Every receptor here comes from a man between 18 and 35 years old in good health. Each CDR3 is given with its conserved first and last residue. Fields, in order: clone size, V gene, J gene, D gene, CDR3 protein, CDR3 DNA. The D gene is left open where the match is weak. Size tells how often a clone was seen (once, few, many) or the class of an expanded clone, and some rows leave it out.

>NA|TRBV4-2|TRBJ1-5|NA
CASSPISGDRRVRPQHF
TGTGCCAGCAGCCCCATATCTGGTGACAGAAGGGTTCGGCCCCAGCATTTT
>NA|TRBV5-4|TRBJ2-7|NA
CASSLERNEQYF
TGTGCCAGCAGCTTGGAGAGGAATGAGCAGTACTTC
>NA|TRBV5-5|TRBJ2-7|NA
CASSSISVSPYNEQYF
TGTGCCAGCAGCTCGATATCCGTCTCACCCTACAATGAGCAGTACTTC
>few|TRBV3-1|TRBJ2-4|TRBD1
CASSQDLTGGSNIQYF
TGTGCCAGCAGCCAAGATCTGACAGGGGGCAGCAACATTCAGTACTTC
>many|TRBV7-2|TRBJ2-3|TRBD1
CASSLYRGDTQYF
TGTGCCAGCAGCTTATACAGGGGGGATACGCAGTATTTT
>many|TRBV7-4|TRBJ1-5|TRBD1
CASSYRLLTGGSYECNQPQHF
TGTGCCAGCAGTTATCGTTTATTGACAGGGGGCTCTTACGAGTGCAATCAGCCCCAGCATTTT
>NA|TRBV4-3|TRBJ2-3|NA
CASSQDSTDTRYF
TGCGCCAGCAGCCAGGATAGCACAGATACGCGGTATTTT
>NA|TRBV2|TRBJ2-1|NA
CASSGGPGPRNEQFF
TGTGCCAGCAGTGGAGGACCTGGCCCCCGCAATGAGCAGTTCTTC
>NA|TRBV20-1|TRBJ1-2|TRBD1
CSADTGEGGYTF
TGCAGTGCTGACACAGGGGAGGGTGGCTACACCTTC
>NA|TRBV10-3|TRBJ1-5|NA
CATSESDSSNQPQHF
TGTGCCACCAGTGAGTCAGACAGCTCCAATCAGCCCCAGCATTTT
>NA|TRBV20-1|TRBJ2-1|TRBD1
CSARVLGQGGEQFF
TGCAGTGCTAGAGTATTGGGACAGGGAGGGGAGCAGTTCTTC
>NA|TRBV7-9|TRBJ1-1|NA
CASTVEGGTEAFF
TGTGCCAGCACCGTCGAGGGGGGCACTGAAGCTTTCTTT
>NA|TRBV4-3|TRBJ1-2|NA
CASSQDPIVYGYTF
TGCGCCAGCAGCCAAGACCCAATAGTTTATGGCTACACCTTC
>few|TRBV14|TRBJ2-1|NA
CASSQAGLTYNEQFF
TGTGCCAGCAGCCAAGCAGGGCTTACCTACAATGAGCAGTTCTTC
>NA|TRBV3-1|TRBJ1-4|NA
CASSPRQEIEKLFF
TGTGCCAGCAGCCCCCGCCAAGAGATTGAAAAACTGTTTTTT